This T cell receptor (beta chain) was retrieved from a study of CDR3 diversity in severe acne. One entry per CDR3 protein, called by TCRdb with MiXCR from the PCR reads. The sample has some 90,000 distinct CDR3 sequences, around 50% seen once. V lost 0 bases, J lost 2 bases, and 4 bases stayed unmatched. Germline loops: CDR1 ENHRY, CDR2 SYGVKD. The CDR3 length is 15 residues. The chain employs TRBV10-3 and TRBJ2-7; 7 positions agree with TRBD1. What was sequenced was blood. This TCR was sampled from a male donor in good health, serving as a control. In nucleotides, the CDR3 is TGTGCCATCAGTGAGTCGACAGGGATAGCCTACGAGCAGTACTTC. This sequence encodes CAISESTGIAYEQYF.